The present entry profiles one TCR beta chain with its context. Antigen unknown. These data belong to a study of beta chain features in type 1 diabetes. At the level of the study: No age, gender or cell yield differences were seen between patients and healthy donors. All samples together contributed around 98,000,000 sorted cells for examination.

V lost 4 bases and J 4 bases, leaving 6 bases between the germline ends. The CDR3 is 12 residues long. Germline loops: CDR1 MNHEY, CDR2 SVGAGI. As every portion of the isolated RNA was reverse transcribed, the sequencing read expressed TCRB transcripts. Method: immunoSEQ multiplex PCR; TCRdb's copy keeps in-frame clones and lacks some. The table lists a few hundred thousand clones, about 26% of them singletons. Broader study findings: Patients and controls would be equally affected if PCR favored shorter templates.

Each population that was sorted was more than 95% pure. The chain carries TRBV6-5 and TRBJ2-3; no clear D gene. The TCR sequence derives from a young man in good health. Specimen: central memory CD4+ T cells from blood. As DNA, the CDR3 is TGTGCCAGCAGTTCAAATCCAGATACGCAGTATTTT. This encodes CASSSNPDTQYF.